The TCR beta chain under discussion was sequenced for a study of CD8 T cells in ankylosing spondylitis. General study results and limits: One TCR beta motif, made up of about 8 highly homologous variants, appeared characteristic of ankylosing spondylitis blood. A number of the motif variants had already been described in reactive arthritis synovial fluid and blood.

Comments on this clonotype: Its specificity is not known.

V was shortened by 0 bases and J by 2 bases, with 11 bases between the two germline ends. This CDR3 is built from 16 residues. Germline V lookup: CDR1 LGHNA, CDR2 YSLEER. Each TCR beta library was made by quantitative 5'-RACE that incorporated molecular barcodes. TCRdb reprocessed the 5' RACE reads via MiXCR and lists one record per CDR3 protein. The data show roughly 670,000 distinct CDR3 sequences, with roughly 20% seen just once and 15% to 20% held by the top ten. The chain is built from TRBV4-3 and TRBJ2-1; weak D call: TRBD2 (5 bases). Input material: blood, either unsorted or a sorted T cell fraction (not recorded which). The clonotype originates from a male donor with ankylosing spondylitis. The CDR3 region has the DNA TGCGCCAGCAGCCAAGATCCGGGAACTGCCTACAATGAGCAGTTCTTC. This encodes CASSQDPGTAYNEQFF.